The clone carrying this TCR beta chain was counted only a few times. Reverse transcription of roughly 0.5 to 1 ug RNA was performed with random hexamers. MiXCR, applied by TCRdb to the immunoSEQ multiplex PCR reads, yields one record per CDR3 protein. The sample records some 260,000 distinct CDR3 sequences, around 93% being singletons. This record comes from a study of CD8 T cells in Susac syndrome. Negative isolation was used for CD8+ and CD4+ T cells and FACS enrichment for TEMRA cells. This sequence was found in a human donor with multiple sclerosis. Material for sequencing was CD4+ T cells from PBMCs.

CDR3 loop: CASSYDRAGANVLTF. Here the CDR3 DNA reads TGTGCCAGCTCGTACGACAGGGCTGGGGCCAACGTCCTGACTTTC. V usage is TRBV18 and J usage is TRBJ2-6; 7 bases map to TRBD1. Trimming took 6 bases from V and 2 from J; bases not matched to a gene: 4. Germline CDR1 KGHSH, CDR2 LQKENI. The CDR3 consists of 15 residues.